These T cell receptor beta chains were read from a single sample in a study of blood T cell repertoires in COVID-19. Generated by immunoSEQ multiplex PCR, the TCRdb table keeps only in-frame clones and is missing some. The sample gives about 41,000 clones, about 85% of which show up once; 3.5% to 5.5% is in the top ten. Sequencing used peripheral blood. The origin of the receptors is a man aged 60 to 69 with acute or convalescent COVID-19. CDR3s include the opening cysteine and the closing phenylalanine or tryptophan. Each record gives: clone size, D gene, J gene, V gene, CDR3 protein, CDR3 DNA. A D gene is named only where the DNA matches it firmly. Size is omitted from some rows. Given values are once, few, many or a class for expanded clones.

NA	TRBD1	TRBJ1-6	TRBV9	CASSAGTGPPLHF	TGTGCCAGCAGCGCAGGGACAGGGCCACCCCTCCACTTT
NA	NA	TRBJ1-2	TRBV13	CASKAGNLGYTF	TGTGCCAGCAAGGCGGGGAATTTAGGCTACACCTTC
NA	NA	TRBJ1-3	TRBV5-4	CASSFQGNTIYF	TGTGCCAGCAGTTTTCAGGGAAACACCATATATTTT
NA	NA	TRBJ2-5	TRBV7-2	CASSPPPSEETQYF	TGTGCCAGCAGCCCCCCCCCGTCGGAGGAGACCCAGTACTTC
NA	NA	TRBJ1-5	TRBV5-1	CASSPLTLDQPQHF	TGCGCCAGCAGCCCTCTGACCCTAGATCAGCCCCAGCATTTT
few	NA	TRBJ2-7	TRBV27	CASSFGDSLEQYF	TGTGCCAGCAGTTTTGGAGACTCCCTCGAGCAGTACTTC
NA	TRBD1	TRBJ2-2	TRBV19	CASSGGTVSTGELFF	TGTGCCAGTAGTGGTGGGACAGTCAGCACCGGGGAGCTGTTTTTT
NA	TRBD1	TRBJ1-6	TRBV6-2/TRBV6-3	CASSSRQGYNSPLHF	TGTGCCAGCAGTTCGAGACAGGGGTATAATTCACCCCTCCACTTT
NA	NA	TRBJ2-3	TRBV10-1	CASSESFGGGSTDTQYF	TGCGCCAGCAGTGAGTCGTTTGGGGGGGGCAGCACAGATACGCAGTATTTT
NA	TRBD1	TRBJ2-1	TRBV7-7	CASSPGTGVGNEQFF	TGTGCCAGCAGCCCCGGGACAGGGGTAGGCAATGAGCAGTTCTTC
few	TRBD1	TRBJ2-5	TRBV10-3	CASGQGEETQYF	TGTGCCTCCGGGCAGGGGGAGGAGACCCAGTACTTC
few	NA	TRBJ1-3	TRBV19	CASSTYSTVSGNTIYF	TGTGCCAGTAGTACTTATAGTACAGTCTCTGGAAACACCATATATTTT
NA	NA	TRBJ1-1	TRBV12-3/TRBV12-4	CASKNRDTEAFF	TGTGCCAGCAAAAACAGGGACACTGAAGCTTTCTTT
NA	TRBD2	TRBJ2-1	TRBV10-3	CAITAGGAGGDNEQFF	TGTGCCATCACCGCCGGCGGTGCGGGGGGAGACAATGAGCAGTTCTTC
NA	NA	TRBJ2-1	TRBV20-1	CSASSYNEQFF	TGCAGTGCTAGTTCGTACAATGAGCAGTTCTTC
NA	NA	TRBJ2-2	TRBV3-1/TRBV3-2	CASHLGTPNTGELFF	TGTGCCAGCCATCTCGGGACACCAAACACCGGGGAGCTGTTTTTT
NA	NA	TRBJ2-7	TRBV2	CASSEFRYEQYF	TGTGCCAGCAGTGAATTCAGATACGAGCAGTACTTC
NA	TRBD2	TRBJ2-7	TRBV2	CASSYSGGSYEQYF	TGTGCCAGCAGCTATAGCGGGGGTTCCTACGAGCAGTACTTC
NA	TRBD1	TRBJ1-5	TRBV29-1	CSVGTGANQPQHF	TGCAGCGTCGGGACAGGAGCAAATCAGCCCCAGCATTTT
NA	TRBD1	TRBJ2-5	TRBV9	CASSVSGTGGETQYF	TGTGCCAGCAGCGTATCCGGGACAGGGGGAGAGACCCAGTACTTC
once	NA	TRBJ1-1	TRBV11-2	CASSSLGRENTEAFF	TGTGCCAGCAGCTCCTTAGGCAGGGAGAACACTGAAGCTTTCTTT
NA	TRBD1	TRBJ2-4	TRBV18	CASSPGAGGNIQYF	TGTGCCAGCTCACCTGGGGCAGGGGGCAACATTCAGTACTTC
NA	NA	TRBJ1-5	TRBV10-3	CAISELEGRQPQHF	TGTGCCATCAGTGAGTTGGAGGGACGGCAGCCCCAGCATTTT
NA	TRBD1	TRBJ1-6	TRBV9	CASSAAGTGSSPLHF	TGTGCCAGCAGCGCCGCCGGGACAGGGAGTTCACCCCTCCACTTT
once	TRBD2	TRBJ2-3	TRBV30	CAWDTSGGAVDTQYF	TGTGCCTGGGACACTAGCGGGGGGGCCGTGGATACGCAGTATTTT
few	NA	TRBJ2-7	TRBV29-1	CSALALGDIGSYEQYF	TGCAGCGCACTAGCTTTGGGGGATATAGGCTCCTACGAGCAGTACTTC